The 20 T cell receptor beta chains listed next were all sequenced from one sample in a study of CD8+ T cells in alopecia areata. Following RNA extraction, reverse transcription yielded cDNA that acted as the sequencing template. The assay was immunoSEQ multiplex PCR, and TCRdb's table has in-frame clones only and misses some. The sample carries 100,000 to 150,000 clones, around 60% recorded once. The treatment was: oral pan-JAK inhibitor, 5-10 mg twice daily. This specimen was CD4+ T cells sorted from blood, taken at week 4, from a patient treated with tofacitinib. The receptors shown here come from a human donor with alopecia areata.

Here the CDR3 DNA reads TGCAGCGTTGACTTTAGGGGAGATACGCAGTATTTT. Translating gives CSVDFRGDTQYF. The chain links TRBV29-1 to TRBJ2-3; a possible D gene is TRBD1 (5 bases). This CDR3 contains 12 residues. The V end was cut by 3 bases, the J end by 5 bases, with 9 bases between. Germline V gene lookup returns CDR1 SQVTM and CDR2 ANQGSEA.

Only a few counts were recorded for this clone. The chain carries TRBV29-1 and TRBJ1-4; D unresolved. V shed 1 base and J shed 6 bases, with 6 bases lying between them. The germline V gene encodes CDR1 SQVTM and CDR2 ANQGSEA. This CDR3 is 12 amino acids long. Here the CDR3 reads CSVEGSDEKLFF. CDR3 DNA: TGCAGCGTTGAAGGTAGCGATGAAAAACTGTTTTTT.

The chain has TRBV2 and TRBJ1-1; the D gene is possibly TRBD1 (5 bases). The CDR3 covers 13 residues. CDR1 is SNHLY and CDR2 is FYNNEI in the germline V gene. Trimming shortened V by 8 bases and J by 1 base, and 11 bases separated the two germline ends. CDR3 nucleotide sequence: TGTGCCAGCCATCAGGGTCGGAACACTGAAGCTTTCTTT. Amino acid sequence: CASHQGRNTEAFF.

About this clone itself: At the DNA level, this CDR3 is encoded by other sequences in the same sample as well. The chain links TRBV30 to TRBJ1-1; D is unresolved. The germline V gene has CDR1 GTSNPN and CDR2 SVGIG (reference sequence). V lost 0 bases and J 1 base, leaving 6 bases between the germline ends. The CDR3 length is 13 residues. The CDR3 loop is CAWSVRGNTEAFF. In nucleotides, the CDR3 is TGTGCCTGGAGTGTACGGGGGAACACTGAAGCTTTCTTT. Based on the CDR3 plus reference TRBV30 and TRBJ1-1, the full variable domain is SQTIHQWPATLVQPVGSPLSLECTVEGTSNPNLYWYRQAAGRGLQLLFYSVGIGQISSEVPQNLSASRPQDRQFILSSKKLLLSDSGFYLCAWSVRGNTEAFFGQGTRLTVV.

This clone has just a few counts. The V and J genes are TRBV6-5 and TRBJ1-5, with 8 bases fitting TRBD1. Trimming cost V 11 bases and J 7 bases; bases outside gene matches: 10. CDR3 length: 13 amino acids. CDR1 is MNHEY and CDR2 is SVGAGI in the germline V gene. For the CDR3, the DNA is TGTGCCTCACAGGGGGAGGTATGGCAGCCCCAGCATTTT. Protein: CASQGEVWQPQHF.

This chain connects TRBV9 to TRBJ1-4; TRBD1 matches at 10 bases. The ends lost 4 bases at V and 8 bases at J; junction bases unmatched: 11. There are 16 residues in the CDR3. CDR1 and CDR2 (germline): SGDLS, YYNGEE. In nucleotides, the CDR3 is TGTGCCAGCAGCCAGAGTCCCGGGACAGGGGTGGAAAAACTGTTTTTT. Its protein product is CASSQSPGTGVEKLFF. The entire variable domain, with the rest obtained from reference TRBV9 and TRBJ1-4, is as follows: DSGVTQTPKHLITATGQRVTLRCSPRSGDLSVYWYQQSLDQGLQFLIQYYNGEERAKGNILERFSAQQFPDLHSELNLSSLELGDSALYFCASSQSPGTGVEKLFFGSGTQLSVL.

J is TRBJ2-6 and V is TRBV5-4; D may be TRBD1 (5 bases). Germline V gene lookup returns CDR1 SGHNT and CDR2 YYREEE (reference sequence). The CDR3 contains 17 residues. V shed 1 base and J shed 1 base, with 12 bases lying between them. The CDR3 loop reads CASSLWSRVSGANVLTF. The CDR3 DNA sequence: TGTGCCAGCAGCTTGTGGTCCAGGGTTTCTGGGGCCAACGTCCTGACTTTC.

This chain connects TRBV28 to TRBJ2-7; 8 nucleotides match TRBD2. Trimming removed 6 bases from V and 3 bases from J; junction bases left unmatched: 7. Germline CDR1 and CDR2: MDHEN and SYDVKM. This CDR3 has 14 amino acids. The CDR3 loop is CASRLSGRGYEQYF. CDR3 coding DNA: TGTGCCAGCAGGCTCAGCGGGAGAGGCTACGAGCAGTACTTC.

The chain recombines TRBV5-1 with TRBJ2-5, with D maybe TRBD2 (8 bases). The V gene's germline CDR1 is SGHRS and CDR2 YFSETQ. The CDR3 loop spans 18 amino acids. V lost 4 bases to trimming and J lost 1 base, with 23 bases between them. The CDR3 nucleotides read TGCGCCAGCAGCGGATTACAGGGGACTAGTCGGGGCCAAGAGACCCAGTACTTC. Amino acids: CASSGLQGTSRGQETQYF.

The chain couples TRBV5-5 to TRBJ2-2; D unclear. The CDR3 is 17 residues long. The germline V gene encodes CDR1 SGHKS and CDR2 YYEKEE (reference sequence). Trimming removed 2 bases at V and 1 base at J, with 15 bases between. The CDR3 loop reads CASSFLGAVGNTGELFF. CDR3 nucleotide sequence: TGTGCCAGCAGCTTTCTGGGCGCCGTGGGGAACACCGGGGAGCTGTTTTTT.

The V call is TRBV2, the J call TRBJ2-5; D unresolved. CDR1 is SNHLY and CDR2 is FYNNEI in the germline V gene. V lost 6 bases and J lost 7, with 9 bases in between. The CDR3 extends over 11 amino acids. The CDR3 sequence is CASSRPGTQYF. For the CDR3, the DNA is TGTGCCAGCAGCCGACCAGGGACCCAGTACTTC. Filled out from reference TRBV2 and TRBJ2-5, the complete variable domain reads EPEVTQTPSHQVTQMGQEVILRCVPISNHLYFYWYRQILGQKVEFLVSFYNNEISEKSEIFDDQFSVERPDGSNFTLKIRSTKLEDSAMYFCASSRPGTQYFGPGTRLLVL.

This clone is a singleton in its sample. The CDR3 DNA is TGCAGCGTTGGAGGGGACAGGATGAACACTGAAGCTTTCTTT. This gives the protein CSVGGDRMNTEAFF. This chain links TRBV29-1 with TRBJ1-1; the match to TRBD1 covers 8 bases. This CDR3 has 14 amino acids. Germline loops: CDR1 SQVTM, CDR2 ANQGSEA. The junction had 4 bases not matched to a gene; V was cut back by 4 bases and J by 0 bases.

The chain recombines TRBV15 with TRBJ1-5; D gene unclear. Trimming took off 1 base at V and 3 bases at J, with 10 bases between the two ends. CDR3 size: 15 residues. Per the germline V gene, CDR1 is LNHNV and CDR2 is YYDKDF (reference sequence). CDR3 sequence: CATSRATQYNQPQHF. The CDR3 DNA sequence: TGTGCCACCAGCAGAGCCACCCAGTACAATCAGCCCCAGCATTTT.

This clone came up once. V gene TRBV9 combines with J gene TRBJ1-5, with D possibly matching TRBD1 (5 bases). Trimming pared 0 bases from V and 5 bases from J, leaving 15 bases between. Germline lookup yields CDR1 SGDLS and CDR2 YYNGEE. The CDR3 covers 16 residues. In nucleotides, the CDR3 is TGTGCCAGCAGCGTAGGGGAGGGGTCACCTGATCAGCCCCAGCATTTT. It specifies CASSVGEGSPDQPQHF.

J is TRBJ2-5 and V is TRBV29-1, with D possibly called TRBD1 or TRBD2 (6 bases each). The V end was cut by 7 bases, the J end by 4 bases, with 19 bases between. Germline-derived CDR1 and CDR2 are SQVTM and ANQGSEA. The CDR3 sequence is 14 residues long. CDR3 protein: CSASAGGHAETQYF. CDR3 DNA: TGCAGCGCAAGCGCCGGGGGCCATGCAGAGACCCAGTACTTC. The full variable domain, its missing parts supplied by reference TRBV29-1 and TRBJ2-5, is SAVISQKPSRDICQRGTSLTIQCQVDSQVTMMFWYRQQPGQSLTLIATANQGSEATYESGFVIDKFPISRPNLTFSTLTVSNMSPEDSSIYLCSASAGGHAETQYFGPGTRLLVL.

The rearrangement joins TRBV5-1 to TRBJ2-6, with unresolved D. Germline values: CDR1 SGHRS, CDR2 YFSETQ. This CDR3 region has 15 residues. Trimming shortened V by 0 bases and J by 4 bases, and 8 bases separated the two germline ends. The CDR3 nucleotides are TGCGCCAGCAGCTTGGGGGCGACCGGGGCCAACGTCCTGACTTTC. Translation: CASSLGATGANVLTF.

A few counts support this clone. J is TRBJ2-2 and V is TRBV2; D uncertain. Germline values: CDR1 SNHLY, CDR2 FYNNEI. Between the trimmed V and J ends, which lost 6 bases and 0 bases, there was a span of 8 bases. The CDR3 contains 14 residues. CDR3 amino acids: CASRRHSNTGELFF. The DNA for the CDR3 is TGTGCCAGCAGACGGCATTCGAACACCGGGGAGCTGTTTTTT.

In this sample, this clone turned up once. V and J are TRBV5-1 and TRBJ2-5; D is perhaps TRBD1 or TRBD2 (5 bases each). This CDR3 contains 15 residues. Germline V lookup: CDR1 SGHRS, CDR2 YFSETQ. V was shortened by 0 bases and J by 2 bases, with 11 bases between the two germline ends. CDR3 residues: CASSLVGPDQETQYF. The CDR3 nucleotides are TGCGCCAGCAGCTTGGTGGGACCGGATCAAGAGACCCAGTACTTC.

This clone was counted between two and nine times. The rearrangement links TRBV29-1 to TRBJ2-2, with 9 bases lining up with TRBD1. Per germline, CDR1 SQVTM and CDR2 ANQGSEA. The CDR3 runs to 13 residues. V lost 4 bases and J lost 7; bases outside the gene matches: 4. The CDR3 here is CSVAQGAGGELFF. DNA of the CDR3: TGCAGCGTTGCACAGGGGGCGGGCGGGGAGCTGTTTTTT.

The V call is TRBV7-2, the J call TRBJ2-1; 12 nucleotides align to TRBD2. This CDR3 contains 15 residues. J was trimmed by 13 bases and V by 3 bases; bases with no gene match: 10. Germline lookup yields CDR1 SGHTA and CDR2 FQGNSA. CDR3 in DNA: TGTGCCAGCAGCTTGGGGACTAGCGGGCAATCACCCCAGTTCTTC. It specifies CASSLGTSGQSPQFF.